This is a list of T cell receptor beta chains from one sample in a study of T cell clones after liver transplantation. The data were produced by immunoSEQ multiplex PCR, yet TCRdb's version contains in-frame clones alone and is incomplete. This sample yields tens of thousands of clones, of which more than 70% are seen a single time; 9.7% belongs to the top ten. This specimen was CD4+ T cells from blood, taken at the 22-month timepoint. These TCRs come from a human patient who received a liver transplant. Some T cells may be provided by the graft donor. The CDR3 runs from the conserved cysteine through the conserved F or W. A D gene is named only where the DNA matches it firmly. Expanded clones are given a class, and other clones once, few, many or no size at all.

TRBJ2-1 | TRBV7-7 | . | TRBD2 | TGTGCTAGCAGCTTAAGCGGGGGGGCTTACAATGAGCAGTTCTTC | CASSLSGGAYNEQFF
TRBJ2-4 | TRBV14 | . | . | TGTGCCAGCAGCCAAGACGACGGATTAGCCAAAAACATTCAGTACTTC | CASSQDDGLAKNIQYF
TRBJ1-6 | TRBV4-2 | . | . | TGTGCCAGCAGCCAAACGCGTAATTCACCCCTCCACTTT | CASSQTRNSPLHF
TRBJ2-1 | TRBV28 | . | . | TGTGCCAGCTGGACCTCCTACAATGAGCAGTTCTTC | CASWTSYNEQFF
TRBJ1-6 | TRBV7-9 | . | . | TGTGCCAGCAGCTTACATGGAGGTGGGGATTCACCCCTCCACTTT | CASSLHGGGDSPLHF
TRBJ2-6 | TRBV5-6 | . | . | TGTGCCAGCAGCCGGACAATAGGGGCCAACGTCCTGACTTTC | CASSRTIGANVLTF
TRBJ1-5 | TRBV6-4 | . | . | TGTGCCAGCAGTGACCCCACGCGAGGGATCTGGGACGGCAATCAGCCCCAGCATTTT | CASSDPTRGIWDGNQPQHF
TRBJ2-2 | TRBV19 | . | . | TGTGCCAGTAGTATAGATGGGGGACCCAACACCGGGGAGCTGTTTTTT | CASSIDGGPNTGELFF
TRBJ2-1 | TRBV2 | . | . | TGTGCCAGCATCATGACAGGGAGGGGGCTCAATGAGCAGTTCTTC | CASIMTGRGLNEQFF
TRBJ2-2 | TRBV11-3 | . | . | TGTGCCAGCAGCTCCCCTAGGTCCGGGGAGCTGTTTTTT | CASSSPRSGELFF
TRBJ2-2 | TRBV11-2 | . | TRBD2 | TGTGCCAGCAGCCCGGGACTAGCGGGCACCGGGGAGCTGTTTTTT | CASSPGLAGTGELFF
TRBJ1-1 | TRBV6-5 | . | . | TGCGCCAGCAGTTACGGTCGACAGCTCACTGAAGCTTTCTTT | CASSYGRQLTEAFF
TRBJ2-1 | TRBV7-2 | . | TRBD2 | TGTGCCAGCAGCCCCGGACTAGCGTCCAATGAGCAGTTCTTC | CASSPGLASNEQFF
TRBJ1-3 | TRBV9 | . | TRBD1 | TGTGCCAGCAGCCCCCGGACAGGCATCTCTGGAAACACCATATATTTT | CASSPRTGISGNTIYF
TRBJ2-7 | TRBV2 | few | . | TGTGCCAGCAGTGAAAACAGCTACGAGCAGTACTTC | CASSENSYEQYF
TRBJ2-7 | TRBV5-4 | . | TRBD2 | TGTGCCAGCAGCTCCCGGGGGGTGAGGTCCTACGAGCAGTACTTC | CASSSRGVRSYEQYF
TRBJ2-1 | TRBV11-2 | . | . | TGTGCCAGCAGCGCCATCCAGCGGCACCTTGGAAATGAGCAGTTCTTC | CASSAIQRHLGNEQFF
TRBJ2-7 | TRBV7-2 | once | TRBD1 | TGTGCCAGCAGCTTCGCCGGGACAGGGGCCCTTTACGAGCAGTACTTC | CASSFAGTGALYEQYF
TRBJ2-5 | TRBV5-1 | few | . | TGCGCCAGCAGCTCAGGACAGAGACAAGAGACCCAGTACTTC | CASSSGQRQETQYF
TRBJ2-3 | TRBV5-6 | . | TRBD1 | TGTGCCAGCAGCTTCCCCACACAGGGGGTCACAGATACGCAGTATTTT | CASSFPTQGVTDTQYF
TRBJ1-1 | TRBV19 | . | TRBD1 | TGTGCCAGTAATAAGGGGGCAGGAAACACTGAAGCTTTCTTT | CASNKGAGNTEAFF
TRBJ2-3 | TRBV7-9 | . | . | TGTGCCAGCAGCCGAAGTGCGGGGGCCACCACAGATACGCAGTATTTT | CASSRSAGATTDTQYF
TRBJ1-4 | TRBV23-1 | . | . | TGCGCCAGCAGTCATTCTCCTTTAATTCAGGGTACGGTCGACGAAAAACTGTTTTTT | CASSHSPLIQGTVDEKLFF
TRBJ1-1 | TRBV30 | . | . | TGTGCCTGGGGCAGGGGATGGGGGGCCGGGAACACTGAAGCTTTCTTT | CAWGRGWGAGNTEAFF
TRBJ2-7 | TRBV6-6 | . | TRBD1 | TGTGCCAGCAGATCCGGGACAGGGAGCTCCTACGAGCAGTACTTC | CASRSGTGSSYEQYF
TRBJ1-4 | TRBV18 | . | . | TGTGCCAGCTCACCACGGATGGCCAAAACTAATGAAAAACTGTTTTTT | CASSPRMAKTNEKLFF
TRBJ1-5 | TRBV2 | . | . | TGTGCCAGCAGGAGTGCGATCCCGGATCAGCCCCAGCATTTT | CASRSAIPDQPQHF
TRBJ2-7 | TRBV28 | . | TRBD1 | TGTGCCAGCAGTTCCGGGACAGGGTACACCTACGAGCAGTACTTC | CASSSGTGYTYEQYF
TRBJ2-7 | TRBV27 | . | TRBD1 | TGTGCCAGCTCCGGGACAGGGTATGGCGAGCAGTACTTC | CASSGTGYGEQYF
TRBJ2-7 | TRBV5-6 | . | TRBD2 | TGTGCCAGCAGCTTGTCCTTTGGGACTAGGGTCTCCGAGCAGTACTTC | CASSLSFGTRVSEQYF
TRBJ1-1 | TRBV10-2 | once | . | TGCGCCAGCAGTGAGAGGGGACGGTTGAACACTGAAGCTTTCTTT | CASSERGRLNTEAFF
TRBJ2-7 | TRBV10-3 | few | . | TGTGCCATCAGTGGGGGTAGCCGCCACGAGCAGTACTTC | CAISGGSRHEQYF
TRBJ2-4 | TRBV6-1 | few | . | TGTGCCAGCAGTGAAGCGGGACACGGAATAGTAGCCAAAAACATTCAGTACTTC | CASSEAGHGIVAKNIQYF
TRBJ2-3 | TRBV5-1 | . | . | TGCGCCAGCAGACGTGTTCCAGGGGGGCCTGGAACAGATACGCAGTATTTT | CASRRVPGGPGTDTQYF
TRBJ1-1 | TRBV13 | . | . | TGTGCCAGCAGCTTAGTAGGGAGGAACACTGAAGCTTTCTTT | CASSLVGRNTEAFF
TRBJ2-3 | TRBV11-3 | few | . | TGTGCCAGCAGCTTTAGCGGAAGTAGCACAGATACGCAGTATTTT | CASSFSGSSTDTQYF
TRBJ1-2 | TRBV28 | . | . | TGTGCCAGCAGTTCGACAGGTGGCGGCTACACCTTC | CASSSTGGGYTF
TRBJ1-3 | TRBV6-5 | . | . | TGTGCCACCGAGCAACGGCAGCACTCTGGAAACACCATATATTTT | CATEQRQHSGNTIYF
TRBJ1-2 | TRBV2 | few | . | TGTGCCAGCAGTGACCAAGGGGGGCGCTTCTATGGCTACACCTTC | CASSDQGGRFYGYTF
TRBJ2-5 | TRBV7-7 | . | TRBD2 | TGTGCTAGCAGCCGGGAGGTCCAAGAGACCCAGTACTTC | CASSREVQETQYF
TRBJ1-1 | TRBV7-9 | . | . | TGTGCCAGCAGCTTTACGGACCAGGCCGGTGAAGCTTTCTTT | CASSFTDQAGEAFF
TRBJ2-3 | TRBV9 | few | TRBD1 | TGTGCCAGCAGCGTAGATTACAGGGGAACAGATACGCAGTATTTT | CASSVDYRGTDTQYF
TRBJ2-3 | TRBV5-4 | . | TRBD2 | TGTGCCAGCAGCCGCCCTAGCGGGGGGGCCAGCACAGATACGCAGTATTTT | CASSRPSGGASTDTQYF
TRBJ2-1 | TRBV11-2 | once | TRBD2 | TGTGCCAGCAGCCTCGACTATAGCGGGGACAATGAGCAGTTCTTC | CASSLDYSGDNEQFF
TRBJ1-2 | TRBV29-1 | once | . | TGCAGCGCCTATTCTAACTATGGCTACACCTTC | CSAYSNYGYTF
TRBJ2-3 | TRBV2 | . | TRBD2 | TGTGCCAGCAGAGGACTAGCGGGGGGGCTTAGCACAGATACGCAGTATTTT | CASRGLAGGLSTDTQYF
TRBJ1-1 | TRBV5-4 | . | . | TGTGCCAGCAGACACGGGGCTGCGCCTATGGACACTGAAGCTTTCTTT | CASRHGAAPMDTEAFF